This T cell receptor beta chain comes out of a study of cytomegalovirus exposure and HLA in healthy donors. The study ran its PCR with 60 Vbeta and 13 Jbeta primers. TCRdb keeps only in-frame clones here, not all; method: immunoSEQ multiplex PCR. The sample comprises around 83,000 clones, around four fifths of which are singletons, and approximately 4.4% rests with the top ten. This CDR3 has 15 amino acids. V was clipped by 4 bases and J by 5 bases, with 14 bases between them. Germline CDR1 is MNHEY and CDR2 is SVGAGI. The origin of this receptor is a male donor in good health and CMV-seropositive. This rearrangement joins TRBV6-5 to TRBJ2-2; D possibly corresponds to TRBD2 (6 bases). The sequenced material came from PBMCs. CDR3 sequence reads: CASSSSGGITGELFF. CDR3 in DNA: TGTGCCAGCAGTTCTTCCGGAGGGATAACCGGGGAGCTGTTTTTT.